This T cell receptor (beta chain) comes out of a study of T-cell memory formation after mild COVID-19. V trimming: 4 bases; J trimming: 1 base; junction bases outside the gene matches: 5. The CDR3 sequence is 16 residues long. Germline-derived CDR1 and CDR2 are SGHTA and FQGTGA. MiXCR was run by TCRdb on the 5' RACE reads, yielding one entry per CDR3 protein. Of roughly 170,000 distinct CDR3 sequences listed, under 20% are singletons. This clonotype was observed many times. The TCR comes from a man younger than 35 who had mild COVID-19 (a few samples of this study predate the infection). Cell type and time point are not known. Sequenced sample: PBMCs or a T cell subset sorted from them (not recorded which). The J gene is TRBJ2-3, the V gene TRBV7-3, with 10 bases that match TRBD2. As DNA, the CDR3 is TGTGCCAGCAGCTCCATAGCGGGGGGAGGCACAGATACGCAGTATTTT. It encodes CASSSIAGGGTDTQYF.